This entry lists 17 T cell receptor beta chains sequenced from one sample in a study of blood T cells in healthy people across ages. PCR was performed a second time for roughly 6 to 12 cycles using a sample-barcoded 5' primer and a J-beta primer mix. TCRdb reprocessed the 5' RACE reads with MiXCR, giving one entry per CDR3 protein. The repertoire has some 1.6 million distinct CDR3 sequences, about 31% of them found once; the top ten carry about 11%. Specimen: blood. The receptor source for this set is a woman in her 30s in good health.

This clonotype appeared a few times. The genes are TRBV7-9 and TRBJ1-2; no firm D call. V shed 4 bases and J shed 8 bases, with 17 bases lying between them. The CDR3 runs 14 residues. Germline CDR1 reads SEHNR; CDR2 reads FQNEAQ (reference sequence). CDR3 region: CASSYSGGYQGYTF. The CDR3 coding sequence is TGTGCCAGCAGCTACTCAGGAGGGTATCAAGGCTACACCTTC.

The chain employs TRBV30 and TRBJ1-1; a weak D match, TRBD1 (6 bases). The length of the CDR3 is 12 residues. Germline V CDR1 and CDR2: GTSNPN, SVGIG (reference sequence). V lost 7 bases, J lost 4 bases, and 13 bases lay in between. CDR3 amino acids: CAYTGGGTEAFF. The CDR3, as DNA: TGTGCCTACACGGGGGGCGGCACTGAAGCTTTCTTT.

This clonotype has just a few counts. This sequence joins TRBV2 and TRBJ2-5, with 7 bases fitting TRBD1. The last part of the DNA fits TRBJ2-7 better; the J call may be wrong. The CDR3 extends over 14 amino acids. Germline V gene data show CDR1 as SNHLY and CDR2 as FYNNEI. CDR3 sequence reads: CAVKGGSSNYEQYF. In DNA form, the CDR3 reads TGTGCCGTAAAAGGGGGCAGTTCCAACTACGAGCAGTACTTC.

This clonotype was picked up a small number of times. This chain connects TRBV20-1 to TRBJ1-5; D is perhaps TRBD1 (5 bases). The CDR3 consists of 16 residues. The germline V gene has CDR1 DFQATT and CDR2 SNEGSKA (reference sequence). Trimming shortened V by 4 bases and J by 2 bases, and 18 bases separated the two germline ends. The CDR3 loop reads CSATGTGGGGNQPQHF. CDR3 nucleotides: TGCAGTGCTACCGGAACGGGGGGAGGTGGCAATCAGCCCCAGCATTTT.

This clonotype was counted between two and nine times. The CDR3 DNA follows: TGTGCCAGCAGCGGGGGACCAGAATCCTACGAGCAGTACTTC. It encodes CASSGGPESYEQYF. V is TRBV9 and J is TRBJ2-7; D could derive from TRBD1 or TRBD2 (5 bases each). V was clipped by 3 bases and J by 1 base, with 11 bases between them. The length of the CDR3 is 14 residues. Germline assignment: CDR1 SGDLS and CDR2 YYNGEE.

The chain is built from TRBV6-4 and TRBJ1-6; weak D call: TRBD1 (5 bases). The V end was cut by 5 bases, the J end by 10 bases, with 15 bases between. CDR3 length: 14 residues. Germline V gene lookup returns CDR1 MRHNA and CDR2 SNTAGT. CDR3 residues: CASSLDLRDSPLHF. The CDR3, as DNA: TGTGCCAGCAGTCTAGATCTCAGGGACTCACCCCTCCACTTT.

The chain carries TRBV6-6 and TRBJ1-1, with a weak D call TRBD1 (5 bases). The CDR3 runs 16 residues. Germline-derived CDR1 and CDR2 are MNHNY and SVGAGI (reference sequence). Trimming pared 6 bases from V and 13 bases from J, leaving 30 bases between. The CDR3 DNA sequence: TGTGCCAGCAGACCCTACGGGAGGGGAGCTACACTGAAGGGTTTCTTT. This gives the protein CASRPYGRGATLKGFF.

The chain joins TRBV12-3 or TRBV12-4 to TRBJ1-1; D possibly corresponds to TRBD1 (5 bases). The V end was cut by 2 bases, the J end by 5 bases, with 15 bases between. The CDR3 totals 15 residues. The CDR3 loop is CASSLMGTGGTEAFF. CDR3 DNA sequence: TGTGCCAGCAGTTTAATGGGGACGGGGGGAACTGAAGCTTTCTTT.

In its sample, this clonotype was seen a few times. The chain combines TRBV7-8 with TRBJ2-7, with TRBD1 matching 10 bases. This CDR3 spans 15 amino acids. Trimming cost V 8 bases and J 3 bases; bases outside gene matches: 10. Germline V gene sequence: CDR1 SGHVS, CDR2 FQNEAQ. The CDR3 sequence: CASGPPDRGIYEQYF. CDR3 in DNA: TGTGCCAGCGGGCCCCCGGACAGGGGGATCTACGAGCAGTACTTC.

This chain links TRBV25-1 with TRBJ2-1; 12 bases map to TRBD1. The J segment lost 8 bases and the V segment lost 1 base, leaving 6 bases of the junction unmatched. This CDR3 is 16 amino acids long. Germline CDR1 is MGHDK and CDR2 is SYGVNS. CDR3 loop: CASSEFGTGGRDEQFF. CDR3 in DNA: TGTGCCAGCAGTGAATTCGGGACAGGGGGCAGGGATGAGCAGTTCTTC.

The J gene is TRBJ1-4, the V gene TRBV19; no clear D gene. CDR3 length equals 15 residues. Germline-derived CDR1 and CDR2 are LNHDA and SQIVND (reference sequence). V was pared by 4 bases and J by 7 bases, with 16 bases between. CDR3 amino acids: CASSSESSAFEKLFF. The DNA of the CDR3 is TGTGCCAGTAGTAGCGAATCGAGCGCCTTTGAAAAACTGTTTTTT. The complete variable domain, with remaining parts taken from reference TRBV19 and TRBJ1-4, reads DGGITQSPKYLFRKEGQNVTLSCEQNLNHDAMYWYRQDPGQGLRLIYYSQIVNDFQKGDIAEGYSVSREKKESFPLTVTSAQKNPTAFYLCASSSESSAFEKLFFGSGTQLSVL.

Of note for this clonotype: The junction departs from germline at one end; a sequencing error may be responsible. This sequence joins TRBV5-1 and TRBJ2-7; D is possibly TRBD1 or TRBD2 (5 bases each). CDR3 size: 15 residues. In germline, CDR1 is SGHRS, CDR2 YFSETQ. CDR3 DNA sequence: TGTGCCAGCAGCCCCCTGGGGGTGTCAGACTACGAGCAGTACTTC. Translating it yields CASSPLGVSDYEQYF. Drawing the rest from reference TRBV5-1 and TRBJ2-7, the complete variable domain is KAGVTQTPRYLIKTRGQQVTLSCSPISGHRSVSWYQQTPGQGLQFLFEYFSETQRNKGNFPGRFSGRQFSNSRSEMNVSTLELGDSALYLCASSPLGVSDYEQYFGPGTRLTVT.

The chain employs TRBV20-1 and TRBJ1-4; 9 nucleotides match TRBD1. This CDR3 contains 13 residues. Germline CDR1 DFQATT, CDR2 SNEGSKA (reference sequence). Trimming at V came to 5 bases and at J to 7 bases, leaving 5 bases not matched to a gene. The CDR3 bases are TGCAGTGCTCGACAGGGGGACTCTGAAAAACTGTTTTTT. The encoded protein is CSARQGDSEKLFF.

The rearrangement joins TRBV24-1 to TRBJ2-7; possibly TRBD2 for D (6 bases). V lost 2 bases, J lost 3 bases, and 10 bases lay in between. CDR1 and CDR2 (germline): KGHDR, SFDVKD. The CDR3 runs 14 residues. CDR3 loop: CATSDSTTSYEQYF. In DNA form, the CDR3 reads TGTGCCACCAGTGATTCCACGACTAGCTACGAGCAGTACTTC.

In this sample, this clonotype turned up a few times. The chain joins TRBV20-1 to TRBJ1-1; unclear D gene. V gave up 2 bases and J gave up 3 bases, with 13 bases separating them. The germline gives CDR1 DFQATT, CDR2 SNEGSKA (reference sequence). This CDR3 region has 14 residues. The CDR3: CSARSDQEDTEAFF. CDR3 sequence (DNA): TGCAGTGCTAGATCGGATCAAGAGGACACTGAAGCTTTCTTT.

Remarks on this clonotype: The junction shows a germline mismatch at one end, possibly a read error. V gene TRBV10-2 combines with J gene TRBJ1-2, with 12 positions matching TRBD1. Germline V gene sequence: CDR1 WSHSY, CDR2 SAAADI. This CDR3 contains 18 residues. CDR3: CASSDSRDRGLGGYDYTF. The CDR3 DNA follows: TGCGCCAGCAGTGACTCGCGGGACAGGGGGCTTGGAGGCTATGACTACACCTTC.

This sequence joins TRBV5-1 and TRBJ2-1; D perhaps matches TRBD2 (6 bases). This CDR3 spans 14 amino acids. Germline V gene lookup returns CDR1 SGHRS and CDR2 YFSETQ. The germline V and J ends were trimmed by 5 bases and 7 bases, with 16 bases remaining between them. In nucleotides, the CDR3 is TGCGCCAGCAGATCGATCCCGGGGACTAATGAGCAGTTCTTC. This codes for CASRSIPGTNEQFF.